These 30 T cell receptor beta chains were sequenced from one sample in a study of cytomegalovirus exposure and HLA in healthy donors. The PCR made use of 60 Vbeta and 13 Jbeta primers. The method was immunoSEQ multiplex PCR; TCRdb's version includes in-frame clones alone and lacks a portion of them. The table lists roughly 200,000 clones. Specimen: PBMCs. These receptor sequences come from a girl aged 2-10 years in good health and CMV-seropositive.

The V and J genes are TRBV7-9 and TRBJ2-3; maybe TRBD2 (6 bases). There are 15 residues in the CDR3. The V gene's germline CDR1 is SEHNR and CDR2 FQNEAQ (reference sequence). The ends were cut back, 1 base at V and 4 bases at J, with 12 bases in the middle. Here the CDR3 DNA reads TGTGCCAGCAGCTTAGGCGGGACCGGTCCAGATACGCAGTATTTT. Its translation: CASSLGGTGPDTQYF.

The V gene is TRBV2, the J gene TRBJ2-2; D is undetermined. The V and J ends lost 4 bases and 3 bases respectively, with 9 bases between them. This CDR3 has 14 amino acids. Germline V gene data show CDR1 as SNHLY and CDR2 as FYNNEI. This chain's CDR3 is CASSVLGYTGELFF. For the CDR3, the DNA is TGTGCCAGCAGTGTGCTAGGTTACACCGGGGAGCTGTTTTTT.

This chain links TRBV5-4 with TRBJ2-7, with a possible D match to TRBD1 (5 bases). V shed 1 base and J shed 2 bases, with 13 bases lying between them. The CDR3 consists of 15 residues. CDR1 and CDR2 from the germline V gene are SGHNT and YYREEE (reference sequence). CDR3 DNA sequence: TGTGCCAGCAGCTTGCTTCAGGGTGAGGCCTACGAGCAGTACTTC. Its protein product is CASSLLQGEAYEQYF.

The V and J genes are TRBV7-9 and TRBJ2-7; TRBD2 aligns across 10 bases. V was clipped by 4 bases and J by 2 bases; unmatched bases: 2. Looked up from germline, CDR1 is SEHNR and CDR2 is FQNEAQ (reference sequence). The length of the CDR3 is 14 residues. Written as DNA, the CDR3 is TGTGCCAGCAGCTCTCTAGCGGGGGCCTACGAGCAGTACTTC. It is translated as CASSSLAGAYEQYF.

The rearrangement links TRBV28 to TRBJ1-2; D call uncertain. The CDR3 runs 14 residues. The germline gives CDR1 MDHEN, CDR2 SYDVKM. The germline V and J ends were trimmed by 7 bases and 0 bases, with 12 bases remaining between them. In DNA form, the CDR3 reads TGTGCCAGCACCTCGGGAGCGGCTAACTATGGCTACACCTTC. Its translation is CASTSGAANYGYTF.

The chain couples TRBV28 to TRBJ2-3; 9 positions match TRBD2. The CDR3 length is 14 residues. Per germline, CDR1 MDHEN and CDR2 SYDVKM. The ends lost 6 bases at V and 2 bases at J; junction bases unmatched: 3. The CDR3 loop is CASRREGFTDTQYF. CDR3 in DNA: TGTGCCAGCAGGCGGGAGGGATTCACAGATACGCAGTATTTT.

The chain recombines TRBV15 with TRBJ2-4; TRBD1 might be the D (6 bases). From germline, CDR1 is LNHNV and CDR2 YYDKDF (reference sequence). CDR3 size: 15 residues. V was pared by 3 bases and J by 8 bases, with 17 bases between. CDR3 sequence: CATSRDNRDTHIQYF. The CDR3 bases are TGTGCCACCAGCAGGGACAACCGGGACACCCACATTCAGTACTTC.

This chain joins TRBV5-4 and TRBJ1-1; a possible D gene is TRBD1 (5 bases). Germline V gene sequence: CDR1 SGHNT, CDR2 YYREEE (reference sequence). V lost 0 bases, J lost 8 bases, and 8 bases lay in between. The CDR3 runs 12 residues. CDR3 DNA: TGTGCCAGCAGCTTGGGGAGGGGAGAAGCTTTCTTT. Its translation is CASSLGRGEAFF.

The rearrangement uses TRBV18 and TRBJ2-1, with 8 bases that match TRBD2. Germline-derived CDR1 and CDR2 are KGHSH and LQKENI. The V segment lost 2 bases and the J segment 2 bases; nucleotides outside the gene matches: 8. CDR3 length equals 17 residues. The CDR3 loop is CASSPSLGLGTYNEQFF. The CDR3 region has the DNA TGTGCCAGCTCACCATCTCTGGGACTAGGTACCTACAATGAGCAGTTCTTC.

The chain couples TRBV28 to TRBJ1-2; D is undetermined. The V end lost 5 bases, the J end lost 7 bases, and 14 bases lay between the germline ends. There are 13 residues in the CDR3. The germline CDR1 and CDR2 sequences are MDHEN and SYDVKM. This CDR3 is CASSARGDLGYTF. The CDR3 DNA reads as TGTGCCAGCAGTGCGCGGGGTGACCTTGGCTACACCTTC.

The CDR3 sequence: CASSTTPSGDFIHTEAFF. CDR3 sequence (DNA): TGTGCCAGCAGCACCACACCGTCTGGGGACTTTATACACACTGAAGCTTTCTTT. The V call is TRBV7-3, the J call TRBJ1-1; TRBD1 is a possible D gene (5 bases). The V gene lost 5 bases and the J gene lost 3 bases, with 25 bases spanning the gap. Germline assignment: CDR1 SGHTA and CDR2 FQGTGA. CDR3 length equals 18 residues. The whole variable domain, filled in from reference TRBV7-3 and TRBJ1-1, reads GAGVSQTPSNKVTEKGKYVELRCDPISGHTALYWYRQSLGQGPEFLIYFQGTGAADDSGLPNDRFFAVRPEGSVSTLKIQRTERGDSAVYLCASSTTPSGDFIHTEAFFGQGTRLTVV.

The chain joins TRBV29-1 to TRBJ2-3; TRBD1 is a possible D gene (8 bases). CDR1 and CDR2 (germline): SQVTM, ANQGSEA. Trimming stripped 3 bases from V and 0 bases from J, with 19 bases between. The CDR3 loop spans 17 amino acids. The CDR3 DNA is TGCAGCGTTGATGGTCTTGGGGGGGACAGGAGCACAGATACGCAGTATTTT. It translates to CSVDGLGGDRSTDTQYF.

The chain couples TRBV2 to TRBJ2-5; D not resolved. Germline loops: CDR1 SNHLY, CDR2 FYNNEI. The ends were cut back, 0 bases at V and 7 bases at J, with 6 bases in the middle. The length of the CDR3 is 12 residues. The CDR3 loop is CASSEAYGTQYF. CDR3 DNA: TGTGCCAGCAGTGAAGCGTACGGGACCCAGTACTTC. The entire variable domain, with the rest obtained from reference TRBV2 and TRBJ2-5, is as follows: EPEVTQTPSHQVTQMGQEVILRCVPISNHLYFYWYRQILGQKVEFLVSFYNNEISEKSEIFDDQFSVERPDGSNFTLKIRSTKLEDSAMYFCASSEAYGTQYFGPGTRLLVL.

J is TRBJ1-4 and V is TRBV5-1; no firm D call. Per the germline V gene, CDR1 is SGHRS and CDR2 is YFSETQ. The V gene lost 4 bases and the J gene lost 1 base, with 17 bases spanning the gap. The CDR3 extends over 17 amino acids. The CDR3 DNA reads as TGCGCCAGCAGCCCCAACTCTAGTCCCAGAACTAATGAAAAACTGTTTTTT. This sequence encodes CASSPNSSPRTNEKLFF.

CDR3 protein: CASSEDGRVPVDTQYF. The DNA of the CDR3 is TGTGCCAGCAGTGAAGACGGGAGGGTCCCAGTAGATACGCAGTATTTT. The chain links TRBV2 to TRBJ2-3; the match to TRBD2 covers 8 bases. CDR1 SNHLY and CDR2 FYNNEI come from the germline V gene. The CDR3 runs to 16 residues. J gave up 5 bases and V 1 base, and 8 bases lay outside the gene matches.

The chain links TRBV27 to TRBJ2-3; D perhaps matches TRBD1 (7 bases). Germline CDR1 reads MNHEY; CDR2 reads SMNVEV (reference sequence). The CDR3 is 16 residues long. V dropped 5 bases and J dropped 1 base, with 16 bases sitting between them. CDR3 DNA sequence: TGTGCCAGCAGTGCCCACAGGGGCGGGGGCACAGATACGCAGTATTTT. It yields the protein CASSAHRGGGTDTQYF.

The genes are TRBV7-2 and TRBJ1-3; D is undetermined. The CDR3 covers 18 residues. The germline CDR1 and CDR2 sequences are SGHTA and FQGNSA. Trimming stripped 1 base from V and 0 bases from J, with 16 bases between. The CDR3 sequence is CASSLDSPGLGSGNTIYF. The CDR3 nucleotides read TGTGCCAGCAGCTTAGATAGTCCGGGGTTGGGCTCTGGAAACACCATATATTTT.

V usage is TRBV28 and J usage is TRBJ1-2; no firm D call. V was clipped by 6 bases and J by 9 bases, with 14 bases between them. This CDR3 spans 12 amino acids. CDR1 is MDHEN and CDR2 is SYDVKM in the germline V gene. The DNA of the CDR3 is TGTGCCAGCAGCCCACAGTATTTAAGCTACACCTTC. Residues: CASSPQYLSYTF.

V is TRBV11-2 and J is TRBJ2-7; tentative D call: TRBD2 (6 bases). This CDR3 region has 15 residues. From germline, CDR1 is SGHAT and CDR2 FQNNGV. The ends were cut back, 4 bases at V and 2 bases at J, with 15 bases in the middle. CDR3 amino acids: CASSSEGLPTYEQYF. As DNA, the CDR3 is TGTGCCAGCAGCTCGGAGGGATTACCGACCTACGAGCAGTACTTC.

CDR3 sequence reads: CASSVAAGAPETQYF. The CDR3 coding sequence is TGTGCCAGCAGCGTAGCGGCGGGAGCCCCAGAGACCCAGTACTTC. V and J are TRBV9 and TRBJ2-5; TRBD2 aligns across 7 bases. With 0 bases clipped from V and 4 bases from J, the junction kept 6 bases outside the gene matches. Per germline, CDR1 SGDLS and CDR2 YYNGEE. The CDR3 runs to 15 residues. Complete variable domain (other parts from reference TRBV9 and TRBJ2-5): DSGVTQTPKHLITATGQRVTLRCSPRSGDLSVYWYQQSLDQGLQFLIQYYNGEERAKGNILERFSAQQFPDLHSELNLSSLELGDSALYFCASSVAAGAPETQYFGPGTRLLVL.

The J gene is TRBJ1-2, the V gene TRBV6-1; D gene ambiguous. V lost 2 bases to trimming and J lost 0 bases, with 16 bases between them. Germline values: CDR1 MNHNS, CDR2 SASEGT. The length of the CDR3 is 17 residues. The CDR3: CASSEYVPPTANYGYTF. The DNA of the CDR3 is TGTGCCAGCAGTGAATATGTCCCCCCCACAGCTAACTATGGCTACACCTTC.

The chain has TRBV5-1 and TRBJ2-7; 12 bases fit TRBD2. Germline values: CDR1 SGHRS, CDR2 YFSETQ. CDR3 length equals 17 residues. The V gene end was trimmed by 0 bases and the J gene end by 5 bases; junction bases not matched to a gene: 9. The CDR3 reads CASSLAQTTSGSNEQYF. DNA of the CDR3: TGCGCCAGCAGCTTGGCCCAAACGACTAGCGGGAGTAACGAGCAGTACTTC.

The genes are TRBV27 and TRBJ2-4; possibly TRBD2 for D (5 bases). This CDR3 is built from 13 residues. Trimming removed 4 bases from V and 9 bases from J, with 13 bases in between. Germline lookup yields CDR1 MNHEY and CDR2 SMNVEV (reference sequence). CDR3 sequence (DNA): TGTGCCAGCAGTTCGGTGCGGGTGGGCATTCAGTACTTC. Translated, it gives CASSSVRVGIQYF.

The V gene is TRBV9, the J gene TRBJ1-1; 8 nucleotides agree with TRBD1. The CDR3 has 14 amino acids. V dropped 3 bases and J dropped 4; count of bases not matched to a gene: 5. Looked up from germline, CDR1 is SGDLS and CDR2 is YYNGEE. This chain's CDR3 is CASSGRDRSTEAFF. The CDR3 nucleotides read TGTGCCAGCAGCGGCCGGGACAGGTCCACTGAAGCTTTCTTT.

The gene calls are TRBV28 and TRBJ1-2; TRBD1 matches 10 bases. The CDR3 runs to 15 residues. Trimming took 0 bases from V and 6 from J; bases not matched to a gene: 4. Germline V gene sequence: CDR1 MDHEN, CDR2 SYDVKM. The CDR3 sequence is CASSLWWTGGDGYTF. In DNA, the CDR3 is TGTGCCAGCAGTTTATGGTGGACAGGGGGAGATGGCTACACCTTC.

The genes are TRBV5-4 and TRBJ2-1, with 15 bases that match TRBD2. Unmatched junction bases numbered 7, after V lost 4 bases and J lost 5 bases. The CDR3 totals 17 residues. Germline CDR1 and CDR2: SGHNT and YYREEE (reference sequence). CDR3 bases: TGTGCCAGCAGCATCGGGACTAGCGGGAGGAACGACAATGAGCAGTTCTTC. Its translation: CASSIGTSGRNDNEQFF.

CDR3 amino acids: CASTGLAGGGETQYF. The CDR3 DNA follows: TGTGCCAGCACCGGACTAGCGGGAGGGGGAGAGACCCAGTACTTC. The V gene is TRBV6-1, the J gene TRBJ2-5, with 15 bases lining up with TRBD2. Looked up from germline, CDR1 is MNHNS and CDR2 is SASEGT. V shed 7 bases and J 4 bases; nucleotides not matched to a gene: 4. This CDR3 has 15 amino acids.

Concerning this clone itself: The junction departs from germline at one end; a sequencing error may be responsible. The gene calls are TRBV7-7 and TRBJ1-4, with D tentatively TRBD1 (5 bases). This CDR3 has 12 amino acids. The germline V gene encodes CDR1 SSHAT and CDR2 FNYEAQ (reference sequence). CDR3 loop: CASSPDSEKLFF. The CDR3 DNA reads TGTGCTAGCAGCCCAGACAGTGAAAAACTGTTTTTT.

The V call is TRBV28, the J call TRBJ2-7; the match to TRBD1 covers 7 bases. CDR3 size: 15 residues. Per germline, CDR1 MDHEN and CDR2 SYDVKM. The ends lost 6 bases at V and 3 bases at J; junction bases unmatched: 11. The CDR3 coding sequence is TGTGCCAGCAGCACACGGACAGGAGCTCTCTACGAGCAGTACTTC. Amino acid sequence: CASSTRTGALYEQYF.

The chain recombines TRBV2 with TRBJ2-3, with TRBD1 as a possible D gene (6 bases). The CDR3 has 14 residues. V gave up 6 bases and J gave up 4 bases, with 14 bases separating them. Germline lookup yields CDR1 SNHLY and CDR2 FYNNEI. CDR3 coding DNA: TGTGCCAGCAGGGTAGACAGGTCCGCAGATACGCAGTATTTT. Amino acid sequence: CASRVDRSADTQYF.